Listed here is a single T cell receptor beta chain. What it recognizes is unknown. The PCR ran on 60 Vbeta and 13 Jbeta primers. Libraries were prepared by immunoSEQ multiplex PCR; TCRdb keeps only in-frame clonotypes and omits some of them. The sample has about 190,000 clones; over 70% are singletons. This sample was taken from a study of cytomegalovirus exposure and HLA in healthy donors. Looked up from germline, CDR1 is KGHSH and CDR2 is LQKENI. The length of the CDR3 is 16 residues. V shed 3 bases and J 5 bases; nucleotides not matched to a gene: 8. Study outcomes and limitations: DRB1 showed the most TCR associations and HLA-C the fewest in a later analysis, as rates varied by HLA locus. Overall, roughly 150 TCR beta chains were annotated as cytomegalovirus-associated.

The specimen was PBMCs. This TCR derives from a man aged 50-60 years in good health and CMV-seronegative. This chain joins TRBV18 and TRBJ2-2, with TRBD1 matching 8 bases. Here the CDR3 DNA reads TGTGCCAGCTCACCCAGGACAGGGAGAATGACCGGGGAGCTGTTTTTT. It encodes CASSPRTGRMTGELFF. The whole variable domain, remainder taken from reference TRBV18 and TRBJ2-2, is NAGVMQNPRHLVRRRGQEARLRCSPMKGHSHVYWYRQLPEEGLKFMVYLQKENIIDESGMPKERFSAEFPKEGPSILRIQQVVRGDSAAYFCASSPRTGRMTGELFFGEGSRLTVL.